Listed here are 25 T cell receptor beta chains from one sample, sequenced in a study of blood T cells in healthy people across ages. Together with a sample-barcoded 5' primer, a J-beta primer mix was included in a second PCR lasting roughly 6 to 12 cycles. TCRdb reprocessed the 5' RACE reads with MiXCR, giving one entry per CDR3 protein. Among fewer than 700,000 distinct CDR3 sequences, 40% to 50% were seen once, and the ten largest hold approximately 31%. Sequenced sample: blood. These receptors originate from an elderly man in good health.

The genes are TRBV14 and TRBJ2-3, with TRBD2 matching 10 bases. The CDR3 is made up of 16 amino acids. Germline CDR1 SGHDN, CDR2 FVKESK. V shed 4 bases and J 5 bases; nucleotides not matched to a gene: 9. CDR3 loop: CASSPSSGRGEDTQYF. The CDR3 nucleotides read TGTGCCAGCAGCCCATCTAGCGGGAGAGGTGAAGATACGCAGTATTTT.

This clonotype was recorded only once. The chain links TRBV14 to TRBJ2-1, with TRBD2 matching 7 bases. This CDR3 region has 14 residues. Germline trimming cut 3 bases from V and 4 bases from J; bases unmatched to any gene: 3. CDR1 is SGHDN, CDR2 FVKESK, per germline. The CDR3 bases are TGTGCCAGCAGCCATGATAGCGGGTACAATGAGCAGTTCTTC. It codes for CASSHDSGYNEQFF. Variable domain in full (rest from reference TRBV14 and TRBJ2-1): EAGVTQFPSHSVIEKGQTVTLRCDPISGHDNLYWYRRVMGKEIKFLLHFVKESKQDESGMPNNRFLAERTGGTYSTLKVQPAELEDSGVYFCASSHDSGYNEQFFGPGTRLTVL.

This chain uses TRBV6-6 with TRBJ2-5; D gene ambiguous. The CDR3 has 11 amino acids. Germline lookup yields CDR1 MNHNY and CDR2 SVGAGI (reference sequence). V was trimmed by 0 bases and J by 11 bases, leaving 7 bases between them. The chain's CDR3 is CASSYSQIQYF. Here the CDR3 DNA reads TGTGCCAGCAGTTACTCGCAGATTCAGTACTTC.

This clonotype was picked up a small number of times. This chain joins TRBV3-1 and TRBJ2-7; possibly TRBD1 for D (6 bases). The germline V gene encodes CDR1 LGHDT and CDR2 YNNKEL (reference sequence). The V and J ends lost 4 bases and 1 base respectively, with 11 bases between them. This CDR3 is built from 14 residues. The CDR3 sequence is CASSPLGQSYEQYF. The CDR3 DNA reads as TGTGCCAGCAGCCCCCTTGGACAGTCCTACGAGCAGTACTTC.

The chain links TRBV20-1 to TRBJ1-5, with D maybe TRBD1 (6 bases). There are 13 residues in the CDR3. CDR1 and CDR2 (germline): DFQATT, SNEGSKA (reference sequence). The V end lost 1 base, the J end lost 6 bases, and 10 bases lay between the germline ends. The CDR3 protein is CSARGGGSQPQHF. For the CDR3, the DNA is TGCAGTGCTAGAGGGGGGGGCAGTCAGCCCCAGCATTTT.

The chain is built from TRBV28 and TRBJ2-7; 13 positions agree with TRBD2. The CDR3 runs 15 residues. The J segment lost 7 bases and the V segment lost 6 bases, leaving 9 bases of the junction unmatched. CDR1 MDHEN and CDR2 SYDVKM come from the germline V gene. The CDR3 loop is CASRSTSGRVNEQYF. In DNA form, the CDR3 reads TGTGCCAGCAGGTCCACTAGCGGGAGGGTTAATGAGCAGTACTTC.

This chain connects TRBV4-2 to TRBJ2-1, with D perhaps assigned TRBD1 or TRBD2 (5 bases each). This CDR3 contains 15 residues. The germline V gene has CDR1 LGHNA and CDR2 YNFKEQ. Deletions cut 1 base from V and 5 bases from J, with 12 bases between. The CDR3 DNA follows: TGTGCCAGCAGCCAAGGGCCCGGGACGGACAATGAGCAGTTCTTC. Translating it yields CASSQGPGTDNEQFF.

This clonotype was detected only a few times. The gene calls are TRBV15 and TRBJ2-5, with TRBD2 as a possible D gene (5 bases). This CDR3 region has 14 residues. V lost 1 base and J 2 bases, leaving 8 bases between the germline ends. Germline CDR1 and CDR2: LNHNV and YYDKDF (reference sequence). The CDR3 spells CATSRATGQETQYF. The CDR3 coding sequence is TGTGCCACCAGCAGAGCGACGGGACAAGAGACCCAGTACTTC.

This clonotype was picked up a small number of times. The V call is TRBV24-1, the J call TRBJ1-5; 8 nucleotides line up with TRBD1. Germline values: CDR1 KGHDR, CDR2 SFDVKD. V shed 2 bases, J shed 6 bases, and the junction held 8 bases outside the gene matches. This CDR3 region has 16 residues. In DNA, the CDR3 is TGTGCCACCAGTGATTCCGGGACAGGACCCGTTCAGCCCCAGCATTTT. This translates into CATSDSGTGPVQPQHF.

This clonotype was picked up a small number of times. The genes are TRBV12-3 or TRBV12-4 and TRBJ2-3; D is undetermined. CDR3 length: 14 amino acids. With 2 bases removed from V and 0 bases from J, the gap between germline ends came to 6 bases. CDR3 coding DNA: TGTGCCAGCAGTTTAAGGAGCAGCACAGATACGCAGTATTTT. This encodes CASSLRSSTDTQYF.

J is TRBJ2-3 and V is TRBV7-6; D unclear. Trimming shortened V by 2 bases and J by 5 bases, and 11 bases separated the two germline ends. This CDR3 contains 14 residues. Germline V gene data show CDR1 as SGHVS and CDR2 as FNYEAQ. The CDR3 DNA follows: TGTGCCAGCAGCTTATCTAGATCCCAAGATACGCAGTATTTT. As protein: CASSLSRSQDTQYF.

This clonotype was counted between two and nine times. The J gene is TRBJ2-1, the V gene TRBV4-1; TRBD2 matches 7 bases. V was clipped by 5 bases and J by 5 bases; unmatched bases: 9. The germline CDR1 and CDR2 sequences are MGHRA and YSYEKL. The CDR3 length is 15 residues. In DNA, the CDR3 is TGCGCCAGCAGCAAATCGGAGCGGGAAGACAATGAGCAGTTCTTC. It encodes CASSKSEREDNEQFF.

The rearrangement links TRBV6-4 to TRBJ2-1, with D possibly matching TRBD1 (7 bases). The J call may be wrong; the DNA end is better matched by TRBJ2-7. The CDR3 extends over 16 amino acids. Germline lookup yields CDR1 MRHNA and CDR2 SNTAGT. The CDR3 coding sequence is TGTGCCAGCAGTGACTCAGGCAGGGGGGCCTACAATGAGCAGTACTTC. It is translated as CASSDSGRGAYNEQYF.

This clonotype was counted only a few times. The chain carries TRBV12-3 or TRBV12-4 and TRBJ1-2; D not certain. V was pared by 2 bases and J by 8 bases, with 9 bases between. The CDR3 has 12 amino acids. CDR3 loop: CASSLTVSGYTF. The CDR3 DNA follows: TGTGCCAGCAGTTTAACGGTATCGGGCTACACCTTC.

This chain connects TRBV7-7 to TRBJ2-7; 13 bases fit TRBD2. Germline values: CDR1 SSHAT, CDR2 FNYEAQ (reference sequence). V was clipped by 5 bases and J by 0 bases; unmatched bases: 4. This CDR3 spans 16 amino acids. The DNA of the CDR3 is TGTGCCAGCAGCCAAGGACTAGCGGGAGCCTCCTACGAGCAGTACTTC. It yields the protein CASSQGLAGASYEQYF.

The chain couples TRBV18 to TRBJ2-4; a possible D gene is TRBD1 (6 bases). The V end was cut by 0 bases, the J end by 8 bases, with 14 bases between. The CDR3 spans 15 residues. Germline V CDR1 and CDR2: KGHSH, LQKENI. The CDR3 loop reads CASSPPRGDNYIQYF. The CDR3 region has the DNA TGTGCCAGCTCACCACCCCGAGGGGACAACTACATTCAGTACTTC.

A note on this clonotype: An end of the junction does not agree with germline; a read error may underlie this. The V call is TRBV7-7, the J call TRBJ2-7, with a possible D match to TRBD2 (5 bases). The CDR3 length is 14 residues. Germline V CDR1 and CDR2: SSHAT, FNYEAQ (reference sequence). DNA for the CDR3: TGTGCTAGCAGCTTTGACGGGGTCTCGGACGAGCAGTACTTC. It specifies CASSFDGVSDEQYF.

V usage is TRBV12-3 or TRBV12-4 and J usage is TRBJ2-3, with D perhaps matching TRBD2 (6 bases). The V end was cut by 7 bases, the J end by 2 bases, with 13 bases between. The CDR3 runs 14 residues. CDR3 in DNA: TGTGCCAGCAATAGAAGGACTAACACAGATACGCAGTATTTT. It codes for CASNRRTNTDTQYF.

This clonotype has a handful of counts. V usage is TRBV10-3 and J usage is TRBJ1-1, with 8 bases fitting TRBD1. CDR1 and CDR2 (germline): ENHRY, SYGVKD. With V trimmed by 11 bases and J by 0 bases, 8 bases remained unmatched. The CDR3 runs to 14 residues. For the CDR3, the DNA is TGTGCCTCGCGCCGGGGACAGGTGAACACTGAAGCTTTCTTT. The encoded protein is CASRRGQVNTEAFF.

The V call is TRBV27, the J call TRBJ1-2; TRBD1 is a possible D gene (5 bases). The CDR3 has 15 amino acids. Germline lookup yields CDR1 MNHEY and CDR2 SMNVEV (reference sequence). V was pared by 5 bases and J by 2 bases, with 15 bases between. The CDR3 loop reads CASSPPGRRNYGYTF. The CDR3 region has the DNA TGTGCCAGCAGTCCGCCAGGGAGAAGAAACTATGGCTACACCTTC.

The V call is TRBV7-9, the J call TRBJ1-6; maybe TRBD1 (6 bases). The CDR3 has 13 amino acids. The V gene lost 5 bases and the J gene lost 14 bases, with 16 bases spanning the gap. Germline CDR1 reads SEHNR; CDR2 reads FQNEAQ (reference sequence). CDR3 residues: CASSRGTQGTLHF. The CDR3 nucleotides read TGTGCCAGCAGCCGTGGGACCCAGGGGACCCTCCACTTT.

The rearrangement links TRBV7-2 to TRBJ2-3, with D perhaps TRBD1 (6 bases). The CDR3 has 12 residues. Germline assignment: CDR1 SGHTA and CDR2 FQGNSA. Trimming removed 5 bases at V and 7 bases at J, with 10 bases between. CDR3 bases: TGTGCCAGCAGCCCGGACAGTCATACGCAGTATTTT. The encoded protein is CASSPDSHTQYF.

The rearrangement uses TRBV20-1 and TRBJ1-5; 7 nucleotides align to TRBD1. The CDR3 covers 16 residues. Trimming cost V 0 bases and J 0 bases; bases outside gene matches: 5. The germline V gene has CDR1 DFQATT and CDR2 SNEGSKA (reference sequence). CDR3 sequence (DNA): TGCAGTGCTAGAGATCGGGGGACAGATAGCAATCAGCCCCAGCATTTT. As protein: CSARDRGTDSNQPQHF.

The V call is TRBV2, the J call TRBJ2-1; 14 nucleotides line up with TRBD2. Germline V gene sequence: CDR1 SNHLY, CDR2 FYNNEI. This CDR3 spans 15 amino acids. V gave up 4 bases and J gave up 6 bases; unmatched junction bases: 2. The CDR3 here is CASSGLAGGVNEQFF. CDR3 DNA: TGTGCCAGCAGTGGACTAGCGGGAGGGGTCAATGAGCAGTTCTTC.

This clonotype was seen just once. Just one base apart from a much larger clone, this may be a read error. The chain recombines TRBV3-1 with TRBJ2-4; 7 bases align to TRBD2. The end of the DNA is better explained by TRBJ2-7, so the J call may be wrong. The germline V gene encodes CDR1 LGHDT and CDR2 YNNKEL (reference sequence). The CDR3 is 13 residues long. The DNA of the CDR3 is TGTGCCAGCAGCCAAGAGGGAGGGCCCGAGCAGTACTTC. Translated, it gives CASSQEGGPEQYF.